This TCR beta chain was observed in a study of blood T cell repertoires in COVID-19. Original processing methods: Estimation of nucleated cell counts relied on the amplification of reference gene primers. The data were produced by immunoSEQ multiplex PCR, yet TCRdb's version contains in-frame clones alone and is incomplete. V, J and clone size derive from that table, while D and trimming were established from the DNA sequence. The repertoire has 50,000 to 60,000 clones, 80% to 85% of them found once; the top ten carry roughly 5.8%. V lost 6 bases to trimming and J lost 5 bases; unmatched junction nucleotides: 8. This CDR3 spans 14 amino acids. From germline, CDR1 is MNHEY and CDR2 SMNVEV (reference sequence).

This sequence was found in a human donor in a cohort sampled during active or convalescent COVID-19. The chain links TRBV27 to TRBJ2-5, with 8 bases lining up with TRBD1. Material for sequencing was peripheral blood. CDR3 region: CASSPGQGIETQYF. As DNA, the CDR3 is TGTGCCAGCAGCCCTGGACAGGGAATCGAGACCCAGTACTTC.